This T cell receptor (beta chain) emerged from a study of identical twins. This clonotype was observed many times. The target antigen is unknown. The V segment lost 0 bases and the J segment 11 bases; nucleotides outside the gene matches: 10. The germline V gene encodes CDR1 LNHNV and CDR2 YYDKDF (reference sequence). The CDR3 contains 16 residues. Study-level points and caveats: It was out-of-frame TCR alpha sharing in monozygotic twins that models underestimated. Beta out-of-frame sequences displayed a weaker excess of sharing between twins.

TCRdb ran MiXCR on the 5' RACE reads and lists one entry per CDR3 protein. This repertoire shows about 700,000 distinct CDR3 sequences, around 5.7% found once; its top ten account for 1.5% to 2%. The chain recombines TRBV15 with TRBJ2-1; TRBD2 matches at 10 bases. Sequencing used naive T cells sorted from blood. This receptor was obtained from a man aged 18 to 29 in good health. The CDR3 DNA sequence: TGTGCCACCAGCAGAGATAACGGACTAGCGGACATAAAGCAGTTCTTC. This translates into CATSRDNGLADIKQFF.